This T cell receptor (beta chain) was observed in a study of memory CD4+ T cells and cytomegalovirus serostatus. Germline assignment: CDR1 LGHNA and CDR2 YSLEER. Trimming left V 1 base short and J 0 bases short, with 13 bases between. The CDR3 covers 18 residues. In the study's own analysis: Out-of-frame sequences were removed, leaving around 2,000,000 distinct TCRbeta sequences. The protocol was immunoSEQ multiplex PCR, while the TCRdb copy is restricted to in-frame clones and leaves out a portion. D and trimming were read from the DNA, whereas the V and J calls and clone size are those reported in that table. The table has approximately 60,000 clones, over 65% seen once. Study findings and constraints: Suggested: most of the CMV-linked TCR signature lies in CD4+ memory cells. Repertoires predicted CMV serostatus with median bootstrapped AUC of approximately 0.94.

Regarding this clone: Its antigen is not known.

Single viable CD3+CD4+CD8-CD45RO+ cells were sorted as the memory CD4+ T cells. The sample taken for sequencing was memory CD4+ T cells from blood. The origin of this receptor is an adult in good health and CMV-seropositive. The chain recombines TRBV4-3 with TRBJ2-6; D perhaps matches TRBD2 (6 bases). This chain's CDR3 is CASSQGRQGGSGANVLTF. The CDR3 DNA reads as TGCGCCAGCAGCCAAGGACGGCAGGGAGGCTCTGGGGCCAACGTCCTGACTTTC.